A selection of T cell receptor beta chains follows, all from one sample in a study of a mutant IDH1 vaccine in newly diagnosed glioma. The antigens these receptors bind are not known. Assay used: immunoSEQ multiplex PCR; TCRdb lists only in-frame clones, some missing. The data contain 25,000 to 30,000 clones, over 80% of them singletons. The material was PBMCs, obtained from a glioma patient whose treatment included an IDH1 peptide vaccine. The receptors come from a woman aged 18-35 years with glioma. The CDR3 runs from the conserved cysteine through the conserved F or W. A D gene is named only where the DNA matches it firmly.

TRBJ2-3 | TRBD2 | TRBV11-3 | CASSLGGLADTDTQYF
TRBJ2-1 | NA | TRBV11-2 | CASSSAGNEQFF
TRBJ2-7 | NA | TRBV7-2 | CASSPYSGSEQYF
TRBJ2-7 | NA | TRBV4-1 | CASKGEYTGGTYEQYF
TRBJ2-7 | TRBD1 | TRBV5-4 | CASSQTGTGGWEQYF
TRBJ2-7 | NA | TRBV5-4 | CASSGSYEQYF
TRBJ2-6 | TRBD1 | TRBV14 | CASSQDSLRDRVSGANVLTF
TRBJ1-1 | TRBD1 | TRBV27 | CASSTGAGDTEAFF
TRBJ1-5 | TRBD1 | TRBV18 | CASSLTGEGNQPQHF
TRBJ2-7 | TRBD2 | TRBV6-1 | CASSEAGGPGEQYF